Below are 14 T cell receptor beta chains sequenced from a single sample in a study of blood T cells in healthy people across ages (dated by TCRdb to the mid-2010s). Library method: 5' RACE. Sequencing used an Illumina HiSeq 2500. The second PCR ran for about 6 to 11 cycles and used a J-beta primer mix along with a sample-barcoded 5' primer. Using fastp trimming at Q25 and MiXCR clonotype assembly, TCRdb reanalyzed the public sequencing data and kept in-frame beta chains. Identical CDR3 protein sequences are pooled into one entry, listed with their most common genes and DNA. Present in this sample are 1.5 million to 1.9 million distinct CDR3 sequences, under 55% of which were seen just once. The ten largest clones add up to around 4% of the sample. The sample taken for sequencing was blood. Receptor source: a woman aged 18-35 years in good health.

V gene TRBV4-2 combines with J gene TRBJ2-5; D perhaps matches TRBD1 (6 bases). The end of the DNA aligns better with TRBJ2-7, so the J call may be wrong. This CDR3 is 12 amino acids long. Germline assignment: CDR1 LGHNA and CDR2 YNFKEQ. Here the CDR3 reads CASRGGKYEQYF. The CDR3 nucleotides read TGTGCCAGCAGAGGGGGAAAATACGAGCAGTACTTC.

V is TRBV5-8 and J is TRBJ2-7; 10 bases line up with TRBD2. Per germline, CDR1 SGHTS and CDR2 YDEGEE. V shed 0 bases, J shed 7 bases, and the junction held 13 bases outside the gene matches. The CDR3 runs to 17 residues. CDR3 sequence reads: CASSLVLAGILGNEQYF. CDR3 nucleotides: TGTGCCAGCAGCTTGGTACTAGCGGGGATCTTGGGGAATGAGCAGTACTTC.

The gene calls are TRBV5-1 and TRBJ1-1, with 8 bases aligning to TRBD1. The CDR3 extends over 16 amino acids. Germline-derived CDR1 and CDR2 are SGHRS and YFSETQ. Losses at the gene ends were 3 bases for V and 1 base for J; bases not matched to a gene: 8. The CDR3 bases are TGCGCCAGCAGCTCATCAACAGGGGGTCGGAACACTGAAGCTTTCTTT. Encoded protein: CASSSSTGGRNTEAFF. The full variable domain, rest sourced from reference TRBV5-1 and TRBJ1-1, is KAGVTQTPRYLIKTRGQQVTLSCSPISGHRSVSWYQQTPGQGLQFLFEYFSETQRNKGNFPGRFSGRQFSNSRSEMNVSTLELGDSALYLCASSSSTGGRNTEAFFGQGTRLTVV.

This chain uses TRBV10-3 with TRBJ2-5; TRBD1 might be the D (6 bases). The germline gives CDR1 ENHRY, CDR2 SYGVKD. The CDR3 length is 14 residues. V shed 5 bases and J shed 2 bases, with 12 bases lying between them. The DNA for the CDR3 is TGTGCCATCAGTAACAGGGTCCCGCAAGAGACCCAGTACTTC. This translates into CAISNRVPQETQYF.

Turning to this clonotype: With only one base between it and a far larger clone, this is likely a read error. The chain recombines TRBV7-6 with TRBJ1-5, with D unresolved. This CDR3 comprises 12 residues. Germline values: CDR1 SGHVS, CDR2 FNYEAQ. The CDR3 loop reads CASSLVGQPLHF. In DNA form, the CDR3 reads TGTGCCAGCAGCTTAGTTGGTCAGCCCCTGCATTTT. Based on the CDR3 plus reference TRBV7-6 and TRBJ1-5, the full variable domain is GAGVSQSPRYKVTKRGQDVALRCDPISGHVSLYWYRQALGQGPEFLTYFNYEAQQDKSGLPNDRFSAERPEGSISTLTIQRTEQRDSAMYRCASSLVGQPLHFGDGTRLSIL.

As to this clonotype: This may be a read error, as it is one base from a much larger clone. The J gene is TRBJ2-1, the V gene TRBV20-1; unclear D gene. V gave up 4 bases and J gave up 4 bases, with 5 bases separating them. This CDR3 comprises 11 residues. Germline assignment: CDR1 DFQATT and CDR2 SNEGSKA (reference sequence). The chain's CDR3 is CSATRYNEQFF. As DNA, the CDR3 is TGCAGTGCTACACGGTACAATGAGCAGTTCTTC.

This chain joins TRBV12-5 and TRBJ1-2, with 9 nucleotides matching TRBD1. Germline loops: CDR1 LGHNT, CDR2 FRNRAP. V shed 5 bases and J 3 bases; nucleotides not matched to a gene: 10. The CDR3 runs 16 residues. The CDR3 DNA reads as TGTGCTAGTGGTACCCGGGACAGGGAGAGGGACTATGGCTACACCTTC. Residues: CASGTRDRERDYGYTF.

The rearrangement uses TRBV7-9 and TRBJ1-2, with 12 bases lining up with TRBD1. This CDR3 is 17 amino acids long. Germline V gives CDR1 SEHNR, CDR2 FQNEAQ (reference sequence). J was trimmed by 1 base and V by 0 bases; bases with no gene match: 3. The CDR3 here is CASSLAGQGADNYGYTF. The CDR3 DNA reads TGTGCCAGCAGCTTAGCGGGACAGGGGGCTGATAACTATGGCTACACCTTC.

This clonotype was found a few times. The chain joins TRBV5-1 to TRBJ2-3; D call uncertain. Germline-derived CDR1 and CDR2 are SGHRS and YFSETQ. CDR3 size: 15 residues. Deletions cut 0 bases from V and 1 base from J, with 9 bases between. For the CDR3, the DNA is TGCGCCAGCAGCTTGGCCAATCGGGGCACAGATACGCAGTATTTT. Its protein is CASSLANRGTDTQYF.

This clonotype has more than one count but fewer than ten. V usage is TRBV12-3 or TRBV12-4 and J usage is TRBJ1-5; a weak D match, TRBD1 (5 bases). The ends were cut back, 3 bases at V and 6 bases at J, with 12 bases in the middle. The CDR3 spans 14 residues. The chain's CDR3 is CASSLTGRAQPQHF. CDR3 in DNA: TGTGCCAGCAGTTTGACCGGCAGGGCTCAGCCCCAGCATTTT.

As DNA, the CDR3 is TGTGCCAGCAGTGATCGAGCGGGGGTGGGTACGCAGTATTTT. Its protein product is CASSDRAGVGTQYF. The V and J genes are TRBV2 and TRBJ2-3; 8 bases are a match to TRBD2. V was pared by 3 bases and J by 8 bases, with 7 bases of the junction left unmatched. The CDR3 extends over 14 amino acids. Germline V CDR1 and CDR2: SNHLY, FYNNEI.

In its sample, this clonotype was seen a few times. The chain uses TRBV29-1 and TRBJ1-1; D gene uncertain. This CDR3 contains 13 residues. V shed 3 bases and J shed 4 bases, with 12 bases lying between them. Germline values: CDR1 SQVTM, CDR2 ANQGSEA. The CDR3 here is CSVDWGWGTEAFF. The CDR3 DNA reads as TGCAGCGTTGATTGGGGTTGGGGCACTGAAGCTTTCTTT.

This clonotype has just a few counts. V and J are TRBV3-1 and TRBJ2-5, with D possibly matching TRBD2 (5 bases). The CDR3 is made up of 13 amino acids. Germline-derived CDR1 and CDR2 are LGHDT and YNNKEL (reference sequence). V lost 3 bases to trimming and J lost 11 bases, with 16 bases between them. The CDR3 region has the DNA TGTGCCAGCAGCCATTTAGGAGGAGATGAGCAGTACTTC. It encodes CASSHLGGDEQYF.

This chain connects TRBV3-1 to TRBJ2-7; 7 nucleotides align to TRBD2. The V segment lost 7 bases and the J segment 5 bases; nucleotides outside the gene matches: 17. The CDR3 runs 16 residues. Germline V lookup: CDR1 LGHDT, CDR2 YNNKEL (reference sequence). The chain's CDR3 is CASKTGPGGSLHEQYF. The DNA of the CDR3 is TGTGCCAGCAAAACTGGCCCGGGAGGCTCTCTTCACGAGCAGTACTTC.